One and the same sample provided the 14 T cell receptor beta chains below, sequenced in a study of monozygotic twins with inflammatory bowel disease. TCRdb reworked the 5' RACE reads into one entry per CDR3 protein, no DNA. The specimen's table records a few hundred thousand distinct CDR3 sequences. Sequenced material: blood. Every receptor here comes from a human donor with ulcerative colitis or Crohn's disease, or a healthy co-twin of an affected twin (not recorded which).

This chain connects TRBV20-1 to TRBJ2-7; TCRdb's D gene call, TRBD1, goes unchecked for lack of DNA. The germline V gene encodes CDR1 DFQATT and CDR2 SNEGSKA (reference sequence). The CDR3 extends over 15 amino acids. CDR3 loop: CSAIRGTASSYEQYF.

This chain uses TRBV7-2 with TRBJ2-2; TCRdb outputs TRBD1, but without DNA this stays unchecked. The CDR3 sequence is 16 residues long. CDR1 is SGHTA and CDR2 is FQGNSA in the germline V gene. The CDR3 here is CASSLEGVTNTGELFF.

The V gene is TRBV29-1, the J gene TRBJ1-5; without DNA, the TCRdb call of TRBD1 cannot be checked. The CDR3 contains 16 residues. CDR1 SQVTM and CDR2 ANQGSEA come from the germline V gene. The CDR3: CSVREGGAGKNQPQHF.

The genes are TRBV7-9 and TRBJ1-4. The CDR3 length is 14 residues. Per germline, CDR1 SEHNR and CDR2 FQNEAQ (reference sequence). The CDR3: CASSPSAGGEKLFF. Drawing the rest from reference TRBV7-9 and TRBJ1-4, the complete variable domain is DTGVSQNPRHKITKRGQNVTFRCDPISEHNRLYWYRQTLGQGPEFLTYFQNEAQLEKSRLLSDRFSAERPKGSFSTLEIQRTEQGDSAMYLCASSPSAGGEKLFFGSGTQLSVL.

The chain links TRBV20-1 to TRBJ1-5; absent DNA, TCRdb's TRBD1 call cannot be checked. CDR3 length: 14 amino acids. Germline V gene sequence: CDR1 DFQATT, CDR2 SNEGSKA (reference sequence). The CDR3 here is CSARDRVGNQPQHF.

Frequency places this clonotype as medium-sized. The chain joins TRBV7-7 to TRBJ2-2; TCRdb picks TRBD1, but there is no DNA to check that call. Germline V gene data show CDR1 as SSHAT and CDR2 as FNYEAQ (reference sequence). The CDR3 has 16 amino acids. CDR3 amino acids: CASSQSPQAFTGELFF.

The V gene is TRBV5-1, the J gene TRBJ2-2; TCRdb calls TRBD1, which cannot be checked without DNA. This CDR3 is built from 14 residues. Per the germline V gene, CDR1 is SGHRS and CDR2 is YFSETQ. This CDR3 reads CASSQPGTVGELFF.

The CDR3 loop reads CAISVAGADYGYTF. This chain links TRBV10-3 with TRBJ1-2; checking the TCRdb D call of TRBD1 is not possible without DNA. Germline values: CDR1 ENHRY, CDR2 SYGVKD. This CDR3 comprises 14 residues.

The CDR3: CSARPGQGSGYTF. This chain links TRBV20-1 with TRBJ1-2; without DNA, the TCRdb call of TRBD1 cannot be checked. The CDR3 extends over 13 amino acids. The germline V gene has CDR1 DFQATT and CDR2 SNEGSKA (reference sequence).

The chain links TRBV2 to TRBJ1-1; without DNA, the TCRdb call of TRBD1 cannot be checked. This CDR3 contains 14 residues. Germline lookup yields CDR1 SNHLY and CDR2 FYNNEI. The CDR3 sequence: CASSVLGPNTEAFF.

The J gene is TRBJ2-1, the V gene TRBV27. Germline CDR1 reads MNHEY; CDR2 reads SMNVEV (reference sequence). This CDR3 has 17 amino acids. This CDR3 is CASSLSESTRRYNEQFF.

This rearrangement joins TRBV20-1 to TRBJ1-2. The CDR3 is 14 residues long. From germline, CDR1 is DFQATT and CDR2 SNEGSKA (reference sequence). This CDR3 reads CSARDFRVSYGYTF.

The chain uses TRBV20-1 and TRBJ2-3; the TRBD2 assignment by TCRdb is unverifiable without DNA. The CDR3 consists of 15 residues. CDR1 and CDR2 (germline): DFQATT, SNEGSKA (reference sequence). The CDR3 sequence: CSATPPQGVSDTQYF.

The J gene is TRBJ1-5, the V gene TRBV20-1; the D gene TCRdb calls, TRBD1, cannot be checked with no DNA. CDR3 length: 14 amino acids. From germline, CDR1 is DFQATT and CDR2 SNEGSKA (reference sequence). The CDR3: CSARGHRINQPQHF.